This T cell receptor (beta chain) is from a study of blood T cells in healthy people across ages. With 2 bases removed from V and 3 bases from J, the gap between germline ends came to 18 bases. The CDR3 runs 17 residues. Germline CDR1 reads MNHEY; CDR2 reads SVGAGI. This clonotype was seen a few times. Through a sample-barcoded 5' primer and a J-beta primer mix, a second PCR was run for roughly 6 to 11 cycles. MiXCR, run by TCRdb on the 5' RACE reads, gives a single entry per CDR3 protein. The table lists hundreds of thousands of distinct CDR3 sequences, roughly 44% of them singletons. The chain has TRBV6-5 and TRBJ2-3; D not resolved. The receptor was isolated from a man aged 55 to 70 in good health. Sequencing input: blood. As DNA, the CDR3 is TGTGCCAGCAGTTACGGACGTACTGGCAGATCTACAGATACGCAGTATTTT. Protein: CASSYGRTGRSTDTQYF.